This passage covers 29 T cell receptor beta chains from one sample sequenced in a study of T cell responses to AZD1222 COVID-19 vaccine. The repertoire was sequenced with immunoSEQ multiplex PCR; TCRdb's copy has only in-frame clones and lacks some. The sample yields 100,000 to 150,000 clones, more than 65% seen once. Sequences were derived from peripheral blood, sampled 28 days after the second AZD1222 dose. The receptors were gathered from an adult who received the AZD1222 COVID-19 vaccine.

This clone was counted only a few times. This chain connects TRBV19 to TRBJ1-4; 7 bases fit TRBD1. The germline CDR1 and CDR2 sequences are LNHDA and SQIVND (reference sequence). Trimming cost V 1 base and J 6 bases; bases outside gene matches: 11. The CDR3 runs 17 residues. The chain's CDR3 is CASSIGYRGGSDEKLFF. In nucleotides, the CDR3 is TGTGCCAGTAGTATAGGGTACAGGGGAGGCTCCGATGAAAAACTGTTTTTT.

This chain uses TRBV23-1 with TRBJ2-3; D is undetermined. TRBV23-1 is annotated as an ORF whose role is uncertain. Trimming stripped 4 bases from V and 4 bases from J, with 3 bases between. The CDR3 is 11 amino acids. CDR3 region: CASSLSDTQYF. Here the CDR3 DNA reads TGCGCCAGCAGTCTTTCAGATACGCAGTATTTT.

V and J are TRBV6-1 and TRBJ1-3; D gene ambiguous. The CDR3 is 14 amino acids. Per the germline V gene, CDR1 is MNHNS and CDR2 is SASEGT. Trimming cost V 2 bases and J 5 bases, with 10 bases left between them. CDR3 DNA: TGTGCCAGCAGTGAATCCCCCCGCAGAAACACCATATATTTT. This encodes CASSESPRRNTIYF.

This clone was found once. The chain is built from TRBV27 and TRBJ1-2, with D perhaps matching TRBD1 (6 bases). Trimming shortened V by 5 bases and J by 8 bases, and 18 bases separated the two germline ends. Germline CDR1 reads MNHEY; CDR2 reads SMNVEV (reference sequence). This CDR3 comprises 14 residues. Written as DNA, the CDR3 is TGTGCCAGCAGTCTCTCCTACAGGGCGGGCGGCTACACCTTC. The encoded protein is CASSLSYRAGGYTF.

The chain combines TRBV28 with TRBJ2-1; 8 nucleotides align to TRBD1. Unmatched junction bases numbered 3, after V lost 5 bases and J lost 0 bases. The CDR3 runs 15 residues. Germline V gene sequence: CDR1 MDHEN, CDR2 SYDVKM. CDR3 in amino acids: CASSVTGGSYNEQFF. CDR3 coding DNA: TGTGCCAGCAGTGTAACAGGGGGCTCCTACAATGAGCAGTTCTTC.

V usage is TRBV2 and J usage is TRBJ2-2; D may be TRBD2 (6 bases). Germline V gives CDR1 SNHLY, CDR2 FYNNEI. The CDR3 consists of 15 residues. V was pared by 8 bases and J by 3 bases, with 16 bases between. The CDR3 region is CASSGDPIHTGELFF. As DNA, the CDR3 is TGTGCCAGCTCGGGGGATCCGATTCACACCGGGGAGCTGTTTTTT.

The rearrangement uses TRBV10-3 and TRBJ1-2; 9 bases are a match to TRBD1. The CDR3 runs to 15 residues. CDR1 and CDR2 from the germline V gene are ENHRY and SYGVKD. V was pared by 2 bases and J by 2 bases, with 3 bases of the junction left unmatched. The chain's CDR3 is CAISEEDRGNYGYTF. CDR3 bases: TGTGCCATCAGTGAGGAAGACAGGGGGAACTATGGCTACACCTTC.

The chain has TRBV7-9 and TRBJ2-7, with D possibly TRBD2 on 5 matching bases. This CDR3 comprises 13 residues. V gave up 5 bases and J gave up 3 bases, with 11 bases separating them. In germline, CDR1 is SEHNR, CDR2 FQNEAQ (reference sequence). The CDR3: CASSKLGGYEQYF. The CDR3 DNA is TGTGCCAGCAGCAAGCTTGGAGGCTACGAGCAGTACTTC.

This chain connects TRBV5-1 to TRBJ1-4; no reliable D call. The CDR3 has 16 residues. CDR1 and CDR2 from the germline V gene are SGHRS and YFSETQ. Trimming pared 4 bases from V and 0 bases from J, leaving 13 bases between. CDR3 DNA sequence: TGCGCCAGCAGCCCATCTCCAGAGCCAACTAATGAAAAACTGTTTTTT. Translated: CASSPSPEPTNEKLFF.

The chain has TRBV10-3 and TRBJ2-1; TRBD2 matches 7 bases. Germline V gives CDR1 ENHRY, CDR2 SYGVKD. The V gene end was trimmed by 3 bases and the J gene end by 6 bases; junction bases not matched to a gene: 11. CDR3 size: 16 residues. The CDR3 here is CAISDSGGNKGNEQFF. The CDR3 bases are TGTGCCATCAGTGATTCCGGGGGGAATAAGGGCAATGAGCAGTTCTTC.

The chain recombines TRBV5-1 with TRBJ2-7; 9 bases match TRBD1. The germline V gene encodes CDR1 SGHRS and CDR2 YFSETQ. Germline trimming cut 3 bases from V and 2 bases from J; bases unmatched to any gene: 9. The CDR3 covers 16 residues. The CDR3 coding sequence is TGCGCCAGCAGCTCAGGACAGGGGAAACTAACCTACGAGCAGTACTTC. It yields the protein CASSSGQGKLTYEQYF.

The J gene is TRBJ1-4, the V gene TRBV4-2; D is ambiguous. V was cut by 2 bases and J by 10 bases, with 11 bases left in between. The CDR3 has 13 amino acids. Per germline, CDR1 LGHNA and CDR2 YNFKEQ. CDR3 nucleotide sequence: TGTGCCAGCAGCCAATTTGTACGGGGAAAACTGTTTTTT. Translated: CASSQFVRGKLFF.

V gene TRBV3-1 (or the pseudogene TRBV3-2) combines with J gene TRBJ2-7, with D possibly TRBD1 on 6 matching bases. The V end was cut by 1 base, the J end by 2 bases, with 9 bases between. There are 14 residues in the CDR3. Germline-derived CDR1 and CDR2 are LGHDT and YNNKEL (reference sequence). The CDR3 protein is CASSQGYRAYEQYF. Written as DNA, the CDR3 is TGTGCCAGCAGCCAAGGATACAGGGCCTACGAGCAGTACTTC.

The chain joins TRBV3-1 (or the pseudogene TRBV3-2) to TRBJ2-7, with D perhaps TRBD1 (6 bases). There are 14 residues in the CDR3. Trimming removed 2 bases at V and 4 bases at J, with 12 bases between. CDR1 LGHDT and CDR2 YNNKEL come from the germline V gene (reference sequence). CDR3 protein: CASSQQTGGYEQYF. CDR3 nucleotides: TGTGCCAGCAGCCAACAGACAGGAGGTTACGAGCAGTACTTC.

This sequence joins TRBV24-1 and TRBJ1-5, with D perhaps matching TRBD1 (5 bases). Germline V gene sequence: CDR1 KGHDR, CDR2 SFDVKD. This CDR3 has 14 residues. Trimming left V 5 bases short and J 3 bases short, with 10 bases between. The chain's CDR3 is CATSAGQANQPQHF. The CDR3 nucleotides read TGTGCCACCAGTGCGGGGCAGGCCAATCAGCCCCAGCATTTT.

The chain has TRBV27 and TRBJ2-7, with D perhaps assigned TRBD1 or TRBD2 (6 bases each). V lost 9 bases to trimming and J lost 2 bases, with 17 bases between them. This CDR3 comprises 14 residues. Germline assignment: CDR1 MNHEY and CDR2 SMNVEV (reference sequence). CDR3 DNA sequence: TGTGCCAGTCGCTCTTCTGGGGGGCCCTACGAGCAGTACTTC. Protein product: CASRSSGGPYEQYF.

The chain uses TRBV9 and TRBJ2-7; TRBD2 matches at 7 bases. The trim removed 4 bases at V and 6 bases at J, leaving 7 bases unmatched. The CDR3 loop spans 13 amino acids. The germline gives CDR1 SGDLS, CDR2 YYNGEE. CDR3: CASSQGLVAEQYF. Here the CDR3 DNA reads TGTGCCAGCAGCCAAGGACTAGTTGCCGAGCAGTACTTC.

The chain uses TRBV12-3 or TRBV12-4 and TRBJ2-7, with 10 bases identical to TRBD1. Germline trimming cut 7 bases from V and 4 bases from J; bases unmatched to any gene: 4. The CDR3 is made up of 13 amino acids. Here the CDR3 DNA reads TGTGCCAGCAATCGACAGGGGGCATACGAGCAGTACTTC. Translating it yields CASNRQGAYEQYF.

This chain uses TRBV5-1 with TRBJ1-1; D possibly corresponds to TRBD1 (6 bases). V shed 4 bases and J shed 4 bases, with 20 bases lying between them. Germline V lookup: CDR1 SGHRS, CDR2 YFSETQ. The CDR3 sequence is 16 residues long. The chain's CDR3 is CASSLQPGHSGTEAFF. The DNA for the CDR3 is TGCGCCAGCAGCCTACAGCCGGGACACAGCGGCACTGAAGCTTTCTTT.

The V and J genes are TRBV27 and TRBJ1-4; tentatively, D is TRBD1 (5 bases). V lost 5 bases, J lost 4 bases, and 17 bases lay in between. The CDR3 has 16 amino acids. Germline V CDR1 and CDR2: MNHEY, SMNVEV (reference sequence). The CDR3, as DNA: TGTGCCAGCAGTGTCGACCCCGGGGCGTTTAATGAAAAACTGTTTTTT. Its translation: CASSVDPGAFNEKLFF. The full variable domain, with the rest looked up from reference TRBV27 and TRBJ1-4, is EAQVTQNPRYLITVTGKKLTVTCSQNMNHEYMSWYRQDPGLGLRQIYYSMNVEVTDKGDVPEGYKVSRKEKRNFPLILESPSPNQTSLYFCASSVDPGAFNEKLFFGSGTQLSVL.

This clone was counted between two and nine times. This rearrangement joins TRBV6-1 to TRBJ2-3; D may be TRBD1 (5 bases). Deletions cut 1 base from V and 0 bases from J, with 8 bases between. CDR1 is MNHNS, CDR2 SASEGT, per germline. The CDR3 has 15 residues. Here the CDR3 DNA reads TGTGCCAGCAGTGAAGTGGACATAAGCACAGATACGCAGTATTTT. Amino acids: CASSEVDISTDTQYF.

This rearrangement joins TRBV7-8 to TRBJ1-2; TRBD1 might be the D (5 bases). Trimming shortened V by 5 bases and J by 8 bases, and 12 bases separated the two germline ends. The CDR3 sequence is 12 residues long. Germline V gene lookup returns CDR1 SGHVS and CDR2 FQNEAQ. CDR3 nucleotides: TGTGCCAGCAGCCCGAGGGGTGGCGGCTACACCTTC. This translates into CASSPRGGGYTF. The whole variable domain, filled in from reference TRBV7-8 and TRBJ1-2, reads GAGVSQSPRYKVAKRGQDVALRCDPISGHVSLFWYQQALGQGPEFLTYFQNEAQLDKSGLPSDRFFAERPEGSVSTLKIQRTQQEDSAVYLCASSPRGGGYTFGSGTRLTVV.

The CDR3 DNA is TGTGCCAGCAGCTTAGGGGGTAAGGTGAACGTCCTGACTTTC. It specifies CASSLGGKVNVLTF. The genes are TRBV7-9 and TRBJ2-6; D is uncertain. Trimming took off 1 base at V and 10 bases at J, with 11 bases between the two ends. The germline gives CDR1 SEHNR, CDR2 FQNEAQ (reference sequence). The CDR3 spans 14 residues.

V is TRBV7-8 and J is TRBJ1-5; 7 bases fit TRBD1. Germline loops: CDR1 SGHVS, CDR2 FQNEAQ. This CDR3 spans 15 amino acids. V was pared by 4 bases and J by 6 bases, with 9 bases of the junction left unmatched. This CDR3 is CASSSTGKTSQPQHF. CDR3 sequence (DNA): TGTGCCAGCAGCTCGACAGGGAAGACGAGTCAGCCCCAGCATTTT.

The CDR3 loop reads CASSWSRVANTGELFF. The CDR3 bases are TGTGCCAGCAGCTGGAGCCGGGTTGCGAACACCGGGGAGCTGTTTTTT. V usage is TRBV5-8 and J usage is TRBJ2-2; D gene unclear. Germline V gives CDR1 SGHTS, CDR2 YDEGEE. The CDR3 has 16 residues. The V end lost 3 bases, the J end lost 0 bases, and 12 bases lay between the germline ends.

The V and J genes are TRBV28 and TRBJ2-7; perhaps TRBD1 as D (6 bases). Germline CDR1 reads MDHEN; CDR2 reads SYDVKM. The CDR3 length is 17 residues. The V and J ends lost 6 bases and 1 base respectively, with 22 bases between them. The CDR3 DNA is TGTGCCAGCAGCCGTGATTGGGGGCGAGGATATTCCTACGAGCAGTACTTC. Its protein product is CASSRDWGRGYSYEQYF.

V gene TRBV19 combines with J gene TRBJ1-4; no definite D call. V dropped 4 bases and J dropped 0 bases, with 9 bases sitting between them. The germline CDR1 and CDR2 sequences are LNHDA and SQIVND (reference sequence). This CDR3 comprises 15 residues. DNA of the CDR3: TGTGCCAGTAGTAAGATCGACGCAACTAATGAAAAACTGTTTTTT. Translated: CASSKIDATNEKLFF. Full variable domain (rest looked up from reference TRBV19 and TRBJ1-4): DGGITQSPKYLFRKEGQNVTLSCEQNLNHDAMYWYRQDPGQGLRLIYYSQIVNDFQKGDIAEGYSVSREKKESFPLTVTSAQKNPTAFYLCASSKIDATNEKLFFGSGTQLSVL.

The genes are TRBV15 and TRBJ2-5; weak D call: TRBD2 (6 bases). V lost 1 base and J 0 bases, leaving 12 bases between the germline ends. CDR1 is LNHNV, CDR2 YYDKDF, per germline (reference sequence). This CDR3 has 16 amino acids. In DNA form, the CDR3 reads TGTGCCACCAGCAGAGGTGGAGGGGCCTACCAAGAGACCCAGTACTTC. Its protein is CATSRGGGAYQETQYF.

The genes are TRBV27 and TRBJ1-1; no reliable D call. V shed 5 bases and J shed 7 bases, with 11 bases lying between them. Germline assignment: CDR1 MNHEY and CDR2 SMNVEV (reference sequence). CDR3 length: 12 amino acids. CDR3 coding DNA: TGTGCCAGCAGTCGGAATAGCGGTGAAGCTTTCTTT. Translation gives CASSRNSGEAFF.